This note documents a single T cell receptor beta chain sequence. The antigen is undetermined. The sample originates from a study of cytomegalovirus exposure and HLA in healthy donors. The study ran its PCR with 60 Vbeta and 13 Jbeta primers. TCRdb keeps only in-frame clones here, not all; method: immunoSEQ multiplex PCR. The sample holds around 100,000 clones, around 77% seen once. Germline lookup yields CDR1 KGHSH and CDR2 LQKENI. V shed 6 bases, J shed 4 bases, and the junction held 12 bases outside the gene matches. The CDR3 contains 17 residues. General observations from the study: In a later analysis, HLA-associated TCR beta chains were more clonally expanded than equally common others.

This clonotype was obtained from a male donor in good health and CMV-seropositive. The sequenced sample was PBMCs. The V and J genes are TRBV18 and TRBJ2-2, with 9 positions matching TRBD2. DNA of the CDR3: TGTGCCAGCTCCCAAAGGAGGATAGCGGGAGTCACCGGGGAGCTGTTTTTT. Amino acids: CASSQRRIAGVTGELFF.